The 28 T cell receptor beta chains below all came from one sample that was sequenced in a study of beta chain features in type 1 diabetes. Whole-study results and caveats: People with Type 1 diabetes carried modestly yet significantly shorter TCRB CDR3s in all four CD4+ subsets.

No antigen is known for these receptors. Reverse transcribing all isolated RNA meant expressed TCRB transcripts were sequenced. Sequenced by immunoSEQ multiplex PCR; TCRdb stores in-frame clones only, minus some. The sample records almost 350,000 clones, roughly 8.8% being singletons. The sequencing sample was made of central memory CD4+ T cells from blood. These receptors were taken from a man aged 30-40 years with type 1 diabetes.

A few counts support this clone. This chain connects TRBV7-6 to TRBJ1-1, with 12 bases matching TRBD1. V shed 1 base and J 4 bases; nucleotides not matched to a gene: 7. This CDR3 region has 17 residues. Germline assignment: CDR1 SGHVS and CDR2 FNYEAQ. CDR3 sequence: CASSLGPGTGGSTEAFF. In DNA form, the CDR3 reads TGTGCCAGCAGCTTAGGACCTGGGACAGGGGGCAGCACTGAAGCTTTCTTT.

This clone occurred a few times. The rearrangement joins TRBV19 to TRBJ1-4; D unresolved. The ends were cut back, 5 bases at V and 5 bases at J, with 18 bases in the middle. The CDR3 totals 16 residues. CDR1 is LNHDA and CDR2 is SQIVND in the germline V gene (reference sequence). DNA for the CDR3: TGTGCCAGTAGTCTACAAAATTGGGCGGGGAATGAAAAACTGTTTTTT. Translating gives CASSLQNWAGNEKLFF.

The chain uses TRBV6-1 and TRBJ1-4; 8 bases agree with TRBD1. This CDR3 has 16 residues. Trimming at V came to 2 bases and at J to 4 bases, leaving 6 bases not matched to a gene. From germline, CDR1 is MNHNS and CDR2 SASEGT. CDR3 in DNA: TGTGCCAGCAGTGAATCCGCGGACAGGGTTAATGAAAAACTGTTTTTT. The encoded protein is CASSESADRVNEKLFF.

In this sample, this clone turned up a few times. This chain uses TRBV5-8 with TRBJ1-1, with 9 bases lining up with TRBD1. Germline V gene sequence: CDR1 SGHTS, CDR2 YDEGEE. This CDR3 contains 12 residues. With V trimmed by 7 bases and J by 7 bases, 5 bases remained unmatched. In nucleotides, the CDR3 is TGTGCCAGCTCCGGGACAGGGCATGAAGCTTTCTTT. Its protein product is CASSGTGHEAFF.

Ten or more counts support this clone. The chain joins TRBV7-6 to TRBJ2-3; 10 bases match TRBD2. J gave up 4 bases and V 2 bases, and 9 bases lay outside the gene matches. The CDR3 extends over 17 amino acids. Germline V CDR1 and CDR2: SGHVS, FNYEAQ. Here the CDR3 reads CASSLYPPSGGPDTQYF. DNA of the CDR3: TGTGCCAGCAGCTTATACCCTCCTAGCGGGGGCCCAGATACGCAGTATTTT.

This clone appeared a few times. The genes are TRBV25-1 and TRBJ2-3; 9 bases align to TRBD2. The junction had 6 bases not matched to a gene; V was cut back by 3 bases and J by 2 bases. The CDR3 sequence is 16 residues long. Germline CDR1 MGHDK, CDR2 SYGVNS. CDR3 coding DNA: TGTGCCAGCAGTGAGGGAGCGGGGGGTCTCACAGATACGCAGTATTTT. Its protein product is CASSEGAGGLTDTQYF.

This clone was observed a handful of times. The J gene is TRBJ1-4, the V gene TRBV6-6; D call uncertain. Looked up from germline, CDR1 is MNHNY and CDR2 is SVGAGI (reference sequence). The CDR3 totals 12 residues. V was cut by 4 bases and J by 5 bases, with 5 bases left in between. Here the CDR3 reads CASSLENEKLFF. The CDR3 nucleotides are TGTGCCAGCAGTTTAGAAAATGAAAAACTGTTTTTT.

The rearrangement joins TRBV9 to TRBJ2-1; 9 bases fit TRBD1. Germline trimming cut 2 bases from V and 8 bases from J; bases unmatched to any gene: 8. Looked up from germline, CDR1 is SGDLS and CDR2 is YYNGEE. The length of the CDR3 is 15 residues. The DNA for the CDR3 is TGTGCCAGCAGCGTGGCCGGGACAGGGAGCTATGAGCAGTTCTTC. Amino acid sequence: CASSVAGTGSYEQFF.

This clone was detected only a few times. This chain links TRBV2 with TRBJ2-2, with 7 bases identical to TRBD2. The CDR3 has 14 residues. V lost 11 bases and J lost 1; bases outside the gene matches: 7. CDR1 and CDR2 from the germline V gene are SNHLY and FYNNEI. The DNA for the CDR3 is TGTGCCGGCCGACTAGCCCGGAACACCGGGGAGCTGTTTTTT. Translation: CAGRLARNTGELFF.

This clone was observed a handful of times. Sequence at one end of the junction differs from germline and may be a read error. V is TRBV7-6 and J is TRBJ2-7; tentative D call: TRBD1 (5 bases). CDR1 SGHVS and CDR2 FNYEAQ come from the germline V gene. The CDR3 sequence is 14 residues long. CDR3 region: CASSLAGLDQTLDF. The CDR3 DNA follows: TGTGCCAGCAGCTTAGCGGGGCTCGATCAAACCCTCGACTTC.

The rearrangement uses TRBV10-2 and TRBJ2-3; the D gene is possibly TRBD1 (6 bases). The CDR3 loop spans 14 amino acids. The germline V gene encodes CDR1 WSHSY and CDR2 SAAADI. The V and J ends lost 4 bases and 2 bases respectively, with 10 bases between them. CDR3 sequence reads: CASSVAGATDTQYF. The DNA of the CDR3 is TGCGCCAGCAGTGTGGCAGGGGCCACAGATACGCAGTATTTT.

The rearrangement joins TRBV30 to TRBJ1-4, with a tentative D call TRBD1 (5 bases). The CDR3 totals 13 residues. The V gene lost 5 bases and the J gene lost 5 bases, with 12 bases spanning the gap. Germline CDR1 GTSNPN, CDR2 SVGIG (reference sequence). In nucleotides, the CDR3 is TGTGCCTGGGGGGGACTTCCGAATGAAAAACTGTTTTTT. This sequence encodes CAWGGLPNEKLFF. Full variable domain (missing parts from reference TRBV30 and TRBJ1-4): SQTIHQWPATLVQPVGSPLSLECTVEGTSNPNLYWYRQAAGRGLQLLFYSVGIGQISSEVPQNLSASRPQDRQFILSSKKLLLSDSGFYLCAWGGLPNEKLFFGSGTQLSVL.

V gene TRBV7-2 combines with J gene TRBJ2-3, with D unresolved. The CDR3 has 15 amino acids. The ends were cut back, 1 base at V and 3 bases at J, with 11 bases in the middle. Germline lookup yields CDR1 SGHTA and CDR2 FQGNSA. CDR3 region: CASSLEATQTDTQYF. The DNA of the CDR3 is TGTGCCAGCAGCTTAGAAGCGACCCAGACAGATACGCAGTATTTT. Filled out from reference TRBV7-2 and TRBJ2-3, the complete variable domain reads GAGVSQSPSNKVTEKGKDVELRCDPISGHTALYWYRQSLGQGLEFLIYFQGNSAPDKSGLPSDRFSAERTGGSVSTLTIQRTQQEDSAVYLCASSLEATQTDTQYFGPGTRLTVL.

The CDR3 nucleotides are TGTGCCAGCAGCTCCCGTGTCGCGGCAGATACGCAGTATTTT. Translated, it gives CASSSRVAADTQYF. The rearrangement joins TRBV7-2 to TRBJ2-3, with no clear D. The V gene lost 4 bases and the J gene lost 4 bases, with 12 bases spanning the gap. The CDR3 loop spans 14 amino acids. CDR1 is SGHTA, CDR2 FQGNSA, per germline. Supplemented by reference TRBV7-2 and TRBJ2-3, the full variable domain reads GAGVSQSPSNKVTEKGKDVELRCDPISGHTALYWYRQSLGQGLEFLIYFQGNSAPDKSGLPSDRFSAERTGGSVSTLTIQRTQQEDSAVYLCASSSRVAADTQYFGPGTRLTVL.

This clone was picked up one time. The chain joins TRBV2 to TRBJ1-2, with 8 bases lining up with TRBD1. Germline assignment: CDR1 SNHLY and CDR2 FYNNEI. Germline trimming cut 6 bases from V and 6 bases from J; bases unmatched to any gene: 15. This CDR3 is built from 16 residues. CDR3 region: CASREMGQDGGDGYTF. CDR3 nucleotide sequence: TGTGCCAGCAGGGAGATGGGACAGGACGGGGGTGATGGCTACACCTTC.

The chain links TRBV18 to TRBJ2-1; weak D call: TRBD2 (6 bases). Germline CDR1 KGHSH, CDR2 LQKENI. The CDR3 runs 15 residues. Trimming pared 6 bases from V and 6 bases from J, leaving 18 bases between. CDR3 bases: TGTGCCAGCTCGGGACTGACTATCGGTGTCAATGAGCAGTTCTTC. Translation gives CASSGLTIGVNEQFF.

This clone was recorded a few times. CDR3 nucleotides: TGTGCCATCAGCGGGACAGGGGATCGCGAGCAGTACTTC. This codes for CAISGTGDREQYF. This sequence joins TRBV10-3 and TRBJ2-7; 10 bases agree with TRBD1. This CDR3 has 13 amino acids. The ends lost 6 bases at V and 6 bases at J; junction bases unmatched: 5. Germline assignment: CDR1 ENHRY and CDR2 SYGVKD.

This clone has a handful of counts. V usage is TRBV4-3 and J usage is TRBJ2-5; TRBD1 might be the D (5 bases). Matching the DNA end better, TRBJ2-7 makes the J call doubtful. The CDR3 spans 15 residues. Looked up from germline, CDR1 is LGHNA and CDR2 is YSLEER. CDR3 coding DNA: TGCGCCAGCAGCCTAGACAGTCATAGTGCCTACGAGCAGTACTTC. It is translated as CASSLDSHSAYEQYF.

The chain joins TRBV29-1 to TRBJ2-2, with 7 nucleotides matching TRBD2. Trimming removed 8 bases from V and 3 bases from J; junction bases left unmatched: 6. The CDR3 spans 13 residues. Germline CDR1 and CDR2: SQVTM and ANQGSEA. This CDR3 reads CSFGEGDTGELFF. The CDR3 DNA reads as TGCAGCTTCGGGGAGGGTGACACCGGGGAGCTGTTTTTT.

This clone was seen a few times. Distinct nucleotide sequences in the sample also encode this CDR3. The chain links TRBV5-1 to TRBJ1-1; D not resolved. The V end was cut by 0 bases, the J end by 1 base, with 7 bases between. CDR3 length: 14 residues. Germline V lookup: CDR1 SGHRS, CDR2 YFSETQ. The CDR3 bases are TGCGCCAGCAGCTTGGTTCCGGGGAACACTGAAGCTTTCTTT. The encoded protein is CASSLVPGNTEAFF.

This clone was seen more than once but under ten times. The chain couples TRBV2 to TRBJ2-3, with D unclear. V was clipped by 5 bases and J by 4 bases, with 7 bases between them. The CDR3 contains 12 residues. Germline CDR1 reads SNHLY; CDR2 reads FYNNEI. CDR3 region: CASSPGPDTQYF. The CDR3 DNA follows: TGTGCCAGCAGTCCCGGACCAGATACGCAGTATTTT.

The V call is TRBV30, the J call TRBJ1-3; the D is unclear. Trimming removed 0 bases from V and 2 bases from J, with 8 bases in between. This CDR3 has 14 residues. Germline CDR1 and CDR2: GTSNPN and SVGIG (reference sequence). CDR3 region: CAWSVGSAGNTIYF. The CDR3 nucleotides read TGTGCCTGGAGTGTTGGCAGCGCTGGAAACACCATATATTTT.

In its sample, this clone was seen a few times. J is TRBJ1-3 and V is TRBV30; D remains ambiguous. With 2 bases removed from V and 0 bases from J, the gap between germline ends came to 8 bases. This CDR3 contains 14 residues. CDR1 is GTSNPN, CDR2 SVGIG, per germline (reference sequence). CDR3 in amino acids: CAWSTLFSGNTIYF. CDR3 DNA sequence: TGTGCCTGGAGTACGTTGTTCTCTGGAAACACCATATATTTT.

The chain has TRBV19 and TRBJ2-1; no definite D call. CDR3 length: 14 residues. V shed 4 bases and J shed 9 bases, with 16 bases lying between them. Looked up from germline, CDR1 is LNHDA and CDR2 is SQIVND (reference sequence). CDR3 sequence reads: CASSTSYRPGEQFF. The CDR3 DNA sequence: TGTGCCAGTAGTACTTCTTATCGGCCTGGTGAGCAGTTCTTC.

This clone was detected ten times or more. This chain joins TRBV6-5 and TRBJ2-3; D call uncertain. The CDR3 runs to 14 residues. Germline values: CDR1 MNHEY, CDR2 SVGAGI. CDR3: CGCSGGAFTDTQYF. The CDR3, as DNA: TGTGGGTGTTCAGGCGGAGCCTTCACAGATACGCAGTATTTT.

The chain has TRBV7-2 and TRBJ2-5; D possibly corresponds to TRBD1 (6 bases). Trimming left V 0 bases short and J 4 bases short, with 12 bases between. This CDR3 spans 15 amino acids. Per germline, CDR1 SGHTA and CDR2 FQGNSA. CDR3 sequence: CASSLARTVGETQYF. In DNA form, the CDR3 reads TGTGCCAGCAGCTTAGCCCGGACAGTGGGAGAGACCCAGTACTTC.

The V and J genes are TRBV28 and TRBJ2-7; tentatively, D is TRBD1 or TRBD2 (5 bases each). CDR3 length: 13 amino acids. In germline, CDR1 is MDHEN, CDR2 SYDVKM. V lost 7 bases, J lost 0 bases, and 10 bases lay in between. The CDR3 nucleotides read TGTGCCAGCACCGGGACCTTCTCCTACGAGCAGTACTTC. Protein: CASTGTFSYEQYF. Complete variable domain (other parts from reference TRBV28 and TRBJ2-7): DVKVTQSSRYLVKRTGEKVFLECVQDMDHENMFWYRQDPGLGLRLIYFSYDVKMKEKGDIPEGYSVSREKKERFSLILESASTNQTSMYLCASTGTFSYEQYFGPGTRLTVT.

This clone has just a few counts. This chain connects TRBV5-1 to TRBJ2-2, with a possible D match to TRBD1 (6 bases). Germline loops: CDR1 SGHRS, CDR2 YFSETQ. The CDR3 has 14 residues. Deletions cut 4 bases from V and 4 bases from J, with 11 bases between. DNA of the CDR3: TGCGCCAGCAGCCCCGGACAGAGCACCGGGGAGCTGTTTTTT. Translated, it gives CASSPGQSTGELFF.